This paragraph covers one TCR beta chain sequence. This entry belongs to a study of blood T cell repertoires in COVID-19. As for the study in general: COVID-19 samples collected from the United States, Italy and Spain covered acute and convalescent phases. Nucleic acid was either cDNA or gDNA, and it came from T cells, B-cell-depleted T cells, or PBMCs.

Study processing details: Scientists estimated how many nucleated cells there were by amplifying reference gene primers. Only in-frame clones appear in the TCRdb table, and some are missing; sequencing was by immunoSEQ multiplex PCR. The DNA gave D and trimming, while V, J and clone size come from that table. The data contain some 180,000 clones, 84% of them singletons. The sequenced sample consisted of peripheral blood. The TCR originated in a human donor in a cohort sampled during active COVID-19.

CDR3 protein: CASSLWDRGKVTQYF. The CDR3 DNA is TGTGCCAGCAGCTTATGGGACAGGGGGAAGGTGACCCAGTACTTC. The chain has TRBV7-2 and TRBJ2-5; 11 bases line up with TRBD1. Trimming cost V 2 bases and J 7 bases; bases outside gene matches: 6. CDR1 and CDR2 (germline): SGHTA, FQGNSA. The CDR3 has 15 amino acids.